A single sample gave rise to the 13 T cell receptor beta chains below, sequenced in a study of post-analysis software for immune sequencing data. TCR beta cDNA libraries had unique molecular identifiers. TCRdb reprocessed the PCR reads via MiXCR and lists one record per CDR3 protein. The table records around 770,000 distinct CDR3 sequences, roughly 46% of them present only once. No antigen has been assigned to these receptors. Broader study findings: Higher frequency in patients than in controls was seen for about five TRBV segments, with TRBV5-6, TRBV5-1 and TRBV20-1 among them.

Sequencing used blood. These receptors were collected from a girl between 10 and 17 years old with multiple sclerosis.

The J gene is TRBJ2-1, the V gene TRBV20-1; TRBD2 aligns across 8 bases. The end of the DNA fits TRBJ2-7 better, so the J call may be wrong. CDR1 and CDR2 (germline): DFQATT, SNEGSKA (reference sequence). The CDR3 has 15 residues. The DNA of the CDR3 is TGCAGTGCTCCAGCCCCGGGACTAGGGGCTTTCGAGCAGTACTTC. As protein: CSAPAPGLGAFEQYF.

The V and J genes are TRBV27 and TRBJ2-7, with 8 bases fitting TRBD2. Germline values: CDR1 MNHEY, CDR2 SMNVEV (reference sequence). V lost 6 bases and J lost 4; bases outside the gene matches: 14. The CDR3 spans 16 residues. Written as DNA, the CDR3 is TGTGCCAGCAGGACGTCGGGTAGCGGGGCCCTGTACGAGCAGTACTTC. This codes for CASRTSGSGALYEQYF.

This rearrangement joins TRBV7-9 to TRBJ2-2; D uncertain. The V and J ends lost 5 bases and 4 bases respectively, with 23 bases between them. Per the germline V gene, CDR1 is SEHNR and CDR2 is FQNEAQ (reference sequence). There are 18 residues in the CDR3. The CDR3 loop is CASSARMGNPEITGELFF. The CDR3 DNA reads TGTGCCAGCAGCGCTCGCATGGGGAACCCGGAGATCACCGGGGAGCTGTTTTTT.

V is TRBV2 and J is TRBJ2-1, with TRBD2 matching 15 bases. Germline lookup yields CDR1 SNHLY and CDR2 FYNNEI. The CDR3 length is 19 residues. Trimming removed 0 bases from V and 9 bases from J; junction bases left unmatched: 12. The CDR3 bases are TGTGCCAGCAGTGAAGCTCTTGCTGGACTAGCGGGAGGGAGGGCTGAGCAGTTCTTC. Amino acids: CASSEALAGLAGGRAEQFF.

V and J are TRBV2 and TRBJ2-4, with 7 positions matching TRBD1. The CDR3 consists of 13 residues. CDR1 SNHLY and CDR2 FYNNEI come from the germline V gene. The trim removed 8 bases at V and 13 bases at J, leaving 14 bases unmatched. The CDR3 nucleotides read TGTGCCAGCGGCTCCGAGACAGGGTGGGAGCAGTACTTC. Amino acids: CASGSETGWEQYF.

CDR3 sequence reads: CSVEKGQGAYEQYF. CDR3 DNA sequence: TGCAGCGTTGAAAAGGGGCAGGGCGCCTACGAGCAGTACTTC. The chain employs TRBV29-1 and TRBJ2-7, with a weak D call TRBD1 (5 bases). This CDR3 has 14 residues. Germline V gene lookup returns CDR1 SQVTM and CDR2 ANQGSEA. V lost 2 bases, J lost 2 bases, and 13 bases lay in between.

This clonotype was seen at least ten times. This chain links TRBV4-3 with TRBJ2-7; D call uncertain. V dropped 1 base and J dropped 1 base, with 8 bases sitting between them. The CDR3 runs to 14 residues. Germline-derived CDR1 and CDR2 are LGHNA and YSLEER. DNA for the CDR3: TGCGCCAGCAGCCAAGGTCTGGGTTCCTACGAGCAGTACTTC. This gives the protein CASSQGLGSYEQYF.

The chain recombines TRBV4-1 with TRBJ2-6, with 14 positions matching TRBD2. V lost 0 bases to trimming and J lost 3 bases; unmatched junction nucleotides: 4. CDR1 and CDR2 (germline): MGHRA, YSYEKL. CDR3 length: 19 amino acids. The CDR3 spells CASSQDGTSGSFGANVLTF. The CDR3 DNA follows: TGCGCCAGCAGCCAAGATGGGACTAGCGGGAGTTTTGGGGCCAACGTCCTGACTTTC.

The chain links TRBV6-2 or TRBV6-3 to TRBJ2-3; D unclear. The germline CDR1 and CDR2 sequences are MNHEY and SVGEGT. The CDR3 contains 14 residues. Trimming shortened V by 4 bases and J by 4 bases, and 12 bases separated the two germline ends. The chain's CDR3 is CASSSTKSADTQYF. In DNA, the CDR3 is TGTGCCAGCAGTTCCACCAAGTCGGCAGATACGCAGTATTTT.

This clonotype has just one count. The rearrangement joins TRBV10-3 to TRBJ2-7, with D possibly TRBD2 on 6 matching bases. The J call may be mistaken, given a closer DNA end match to TRBJ2-4. There are 14 residues in the CDR3. The germline gives CDR1 ENHRY, CDR2 SYGVKD. The CDR3 DNA sequence: TGTGCCATCAGTGAGCGAGGAGGGGCGGACATTCAGTACTTC. Translation: CAISERGGADIQYF.

The rearrangement links TRBV20-1 to TRBJ2-1, with 7 bases matching TRBD2. The CDR3 is 19 amino acids. Germline V gives CDR1 DFQATT, CDR2 SNEGSKA (reference sequence). The V segment lost 3 bases and the J segment 5 bases; nucleotides outside the gene matches: 22. The CDR3, as DNA: TGCAGTGCTAGTTCGGCAGGCTCCTTGGGCGGGAGATTAAACAATGAGCAGTTCTTC. It yields the protein CSASSAGSLGGRLNNEQFF.

This clonotype was recorded once. The V and J genes are TRBV2 and TRBJ2-5; D is perhaps TRBD2 (6 bases). Per the germline V gene, CDR1 is SNHLY and CDR2 is FYNNEI. The CDR3 sequence is 15 residues long. Trimming removed 3 bases from V and 2 bases from J, with 13 bases in between. The CDR3 DNA reads TGTGCCAGCAGTGACAGCCGGAGGGATCAAGAGACCCAGTACTTC. The encoded protein is CASSDSRRDQETQYF.

The V and J genes are TRBV18 and TRBJ2-1, with D unclear. This CDR3 has 13 residues. With 7 bases removed from V and 2 bases from J, the gap between germline ends came to 9 bases. Per germline, CDR1 KGHSH and CDR2 LQKENI. The CDR3 is CASLNAAYNEQFF. The CDR3 DNA reads TGTGCCAGCTTAAACGCGGCCTACAATGAGCAGTTCTTC.